This T cell receptor (beta chain) was obtained from a study of Graves' ophthalmopathy and Graves' hyperthyroidism. The V and J ends lost 6 bases and 1 base respectively, with 10 bases between them. This CDR3 spans 13 amino acids. This clonotype has only a few counts. RNA transcripts served as template for amplifying TCR beta CDR3 sequences. The first-round RT-PCR employed HTBI primers together with the Qiagen OneStep RT-PCR kit. A multiplex PCR was then performed as the second round. TCRdb re-called the multiplex PCR reads with MiXCR, one entry per CDR3 protein. The sample has 350,000 to 400,000 distinct CDR3 sequences; around 19% are singletons.

The V and J genes are TRBV12-3 or TRBV12-4 and TRBJ2-7; possible D gene TRBD2, 7 bases. The origin of this receptor is a woman younger than 30 with Graves' ophthalmopathy. Sequencing was performed on peripheral blood. CDR3 residues: CASRGGVSYEQYF. The DNA for the CDR3 is TGTGCCAGCAGAGGGGGGGTGTCCTACGAGCAGTACTTC.